This section outlines one T cell receptor (beta chain) sequence together with its context. CDR1 and CDR2 from the germline V gene are LGHNA and YSLEER. CDR3 length: 17 amino acids. Trimming removed 3 bases from V and 4 bases from J, with 18 bases in between. As part of library construction, unique molecular identifiers were attached to individual cDNA molecules. TCRdb used MiXCR to reprocess the 5' RACE reads, holding one entry per CDR3 protein. The sample includes more than 65,000 distinct CDR3 sequences, more than 10% of them seen just once. These data belong to a study of early T cells in non-severe SARS-CoV-2 infection.

The chain combines TRBV4-3 with TRBJ2-2; perhaps TRBD2 as D (6 bases). The sample consisted of whole blood. This receptor was taken from an adult who was a healthcare worker with PCR-confirmed SARS-CoV-2 infection or an uninfected control (not recorded which). The CDR3 coding sequence is TGCGCCAGCAGCCAGATAGTCGGGGAGGAGGGCACCGGGGAGCTGTTTTTT. It is translated as CASSQIVGEEGTGELFF.